Presented here are 30 T cell receptor beta chains from one specimen sequenced in a study of persistence of HIV-infected CD4 T cells. Cells were stimulated with overlapping HIV-1 Gag 15-mer peptides. CD40L/CD69 double-negative CD45RO-high memory CD4+ T cells were collected. These receptors lack a known antigen. This was the immunoSEQ version 4 assay in survey mode. Repertoires were generated with immunoSEQ multiplex PCR, while TCRdb's copy carries only in-frame clones and drops some. The sample holds about 40,000 clones; roughly 74% are singletons and the top ten take approximately 15%. Here the sequenced sample was CD4+ T cells sorted from PBMCs after roughly 17-hour stimulation, taken from a patient who received antiretroviral therapy. These receptors originate from an adult man with HIV who was CMV-seropositive.

This chain links TRBV6-4 with TRBJ1-6, with 10 bases that match TRBD1. This CDR3 is 16 amino acids long. Trimming at V came to 5 bases and at J to 8 bases, leaving 9 bases not matched to a gene. Germline CDR1 and CDR2: MRHNA and SNTAGT. In nucleotides, the CDR3 is TGTGCCAGCAGTCTAGTTGGGGACAGGGGAGATTCACCCCTCCACTTT. Amino acid sequence: CASSLVGDRGDSPLHF.

A few counts support this clone. The rearrangement uses TRBV7-9 and TRBJ1-5, with D possibly matching TRBD1 (6 bases). V was shortened by 8 bases and J by 10 bases, with 18 bases between the two germline ends. The germline CDR1 and CDR2 sequences are SEHNR and FQNEAQ (reference sequence). The CDR3 is 13 amino acids. The DNA for the CDR3 is TGTGCCAGCGCTCGGGACACTGGATTTCCCCAGCATTTT. Its protein is CASARDTGFPQHF.

The V gene is TRBV2, the J gene TRBJ2-1; 9 nucleotides line up with TRBD2. Germline V gene lookup returns CDR1 SNHLY and CDR2 FYNNEI. This CDR3 region has 14 residues. Trimming took 7 bases from V and 4 from J; bases not matched to a gene: 5. CDR3 sequence reads: CASMRAGGYNEQFF. The CDR3 nucleotides read TGTGCCAGCATGCGCGCGGGGGGGTACAATGAGCAGTTCTTC.

V gene TRBV29-1 combines with J gene TRBJ2-1; the D gene could be TRBD1 or TRBD2 (5 bases each). Trimming cost V 1 base and J 0 bases, with 10 bases left between them. The CDR3 runs 15 residues. The germline V gene encodes CDR1 SQVTM and CDR2 ANQGSEA. CDR3 sequence reads: CSVEGGTGSYNEQFF. The CDR3 DNA sequence: TGCAGCGTTGAAGGGGGGACGGGCTCCTACAATGAGCAGTTCTTC.

The rearrangement uses TRBV30 and TRBJ2-2, with 9 bases lining up with TRBD1. Germline V gene lookup returns CDR1 GTSNPN and CDR2 SVGIG (reference sequence). After removal of 4 bases from V and 1 base from J, the junction contained 4 bases not matched to a gene. The CDR3 totals 15 residues. As DNA, the CDR3 is TGTGCCTGGACAAGACAGGGGGGGAACACCGGGGAGCTGTTTTTT. Protein: CAWTRQGGNTGELFF.

The chain combines TRBV25-1 with TRBJ1-3; D gene unclear. The CDR3 is 14 amino acids. V was cut by 6 bases and J by 0 bases, with 9 bases left in between. Germline loops: CDR1 MGHDK, CDR2 SYGVNS. For the CDR3, the DNA is TGTGCCAGCAGCCCGGAGGGCTCTGGAAACACCATATATTTT. This sequence encodes CASSPEGSGNTIYF.

This clone was found once. The V call is TRBV6-5, the J call TRBJ2-3; 7 bases fit TRBD2. Per germline, CDR1 MNHEY and CDR2 SVGAGI. The length of the CDR3 is 14 residues. J gave up 5 bases and V 2 bases, and 4 bases lay outside the gene matches. For the CDR3, the DNA is TGTGCCAGCAGTTACGCGGGGGTGGGAGATACGCAGTATTTT. Encoded protein: CASSYAGVGDTQYF.

This chain links TRBV19 with TRBJ2-1; TRBD2 matches at 14 bases. The CDR3 has 16 amino acids. The trim removed 0 bases at V and 8 bases at J, leaving 3 bases unmatched. Looked up from germline, CDR1 is LNHDA and CDR2 is SQIVND (reference sequence). The CDR3 region is CASSIDPGLAGDEQFF. The DNA for the CDR3 is TGTGCCAGTAGTATAGACCCGGGACTAGCGGGAGATGAGCAGTTCTTC.

V is TRBV10-3 and J is TRBJ1-6, with D possibly matching TRBD1 (5 bases). The ends were cut back, 10 bases at V and 7 bases at J, with 14 bases in the middle. The CDR3 loop spans 13 amino acids. CDR1 is ENHRY, CDR2 SYGVKD, per germline. The CDR3 region is CAKREGNNSPLHF. The CDR3 bases are TGTGCCAAACGGGAGGGGAACAATTCACCCCTCCACTTT.

The chain recombines TRBV6-6 with TRBJ1-1; a possible D gene is TRBD1 (5 bases). V lost 7 bases and J lost 1, with 7 bases in between. Per germline, CDR1 MNHNY and CDR2 SVGAGI (reference sequence). The CDR3 is 12 amino acids. Here the CDR3 DNA reads TGTGCCAGCAATCAGGGGAACACTGAAGCTTTCTTT. Protein product: CASNQGNTEAFF.

This chain links TRBV18 with TRBJ1-5, with 7 bases identical to TRBD1. V lost 1 base and J lost 2; bases outside the gene matches: 11. This CDR3 is built from 18 residues. Germline V lookup: CDR1 KGHSH, CDR2 LQKENI. The CDR3 is CASSPLPQGGDGNQPQHF. The DNA of the CDR3 is TGTGCCAGCTCACCACTACCGCAGGGGGGGGACGGCAATCAGCCCCAGCATTTT.

The CDR3 loop reads CASTIRAGGPVGQYF. CDR3 in DNA: TGTGCCAGCACCATTAGAGCGGGAGGGCCCGTGGGGCAGTACTTC. The rearrangement links TRBV2 to TRBJ2-7; 10 bases match TRBD2. The CDR3 runs to 15 residues. The trim removed 7 bases at V and 9 bases at J, leaving 15 bases unmatched. The germline gives CDR1 SNHLY, CDR2 FYNNEI.

This chain uses TRBV6-5 with TRBJ2-3, with TRBD1 matching over 7 bases. V was clipped by 10 bases and J by 0 bases; unmatched bases: 7. The CDR3 is made up of 14 amino acids. Germline V lookup: CDR1 MNHEY, CDR2 SVGAGI. This CDR3 reads CATHRGPSTDTQYF. For the CDR3, the DNA is TGTGCCACCCACAGGGGACCTAGCACAGATACGCAGTATTTT.

This chain links TRBV7-6 with TRBJ1-1, with no clear D. CDR1 is SGHVS, CDR2 FNYEAQ, per germline. The CDR3 loop spans 13 amino acids. V was clipped by 6 bases and J by 0 bases, with 8 bases between them. The CDR3 is CASRFTVNTEAFF. The CDR3 coding sequence is TGTGCCAGCAGATTTACAGTGAACACTGAAGCTTTCTTT.

This clone was picked up one time. This rearrangement joins TRBV30 to TRBJ2-3; D remains ambiguous. The germline gives CDR1 GTSNPN, CDR2 SVGIG (reference sequence). There are 12 residues in the CDR3. The germline V and J ends were trimmed by 6 bases and 0 bases, with 7 bases remaining between them. Here the CDR3 reads CACGFSTDTQYF. CDR3 bases: TGTGCCTGCGGGTTTAGCACAGATACGCAGTATTTT.

The V call is TRBV30, the J call TRBJ2-7, with TRBD2 matching 7 bases. CDR1 is GTSNPN and CDR2 is SVGIG in the germline V gene (reference sequence). The CDR3 totals 14 residues. V shed 4 bases, J shed 0 bases, and the junction held 6 bases outside the gene matches. CDR3 protein: CAWKTSDISYEQYF. The CDR3, as DNA: TGTGCCTGGAAAACTAGCGACATCTCCTACGAGCAGTACTTC.

The sample holds a few counts of this clone. The J gene is TRBJ1-2, the V gene TRBV10-3, with D perhaps TRBD1 (6 bases). Deletions cut 3 bases from V and 14 bases from J, with 19 bases between. Germline V gives CDR1 ENHRY, CDR2 SYGVKD. The length of the CDR3 is 13 residues. In nucleotides, the CDR3 is TGTGCCATCAGTGATGGGACAAGGGCCCTATCAACCTTC. Translating it yields CAISDGTRALSTF.

This clone was seen once. V is TRBV3-1 (or the pseudogene TRBV3-2) and J is TRBJ2-2; D is ambiguous. V lost 4 bases and J lost 5, with 11 bases in between. The CDR3 spans 14 residues. Germline loops: CDR1 LGHDT, CDR2 YNNKEL (reference sequence). The CDR3 protein is CASSLTSPTGELFF. The CDR3 DNA follows: TGTGCCAGCAGCCTTACATCTCCTACCGGGGAGCTGTTTTTT.

The chain combines TRBV10-3 with TRBJ2-7; 9 bases map to TRBD2. J lost 0 bases, V lost 2 bases, and 8 bases had no gene match. This CDR3 has 17 amino acids. CDR1 is ENHRY and CDR2 is SYGVKD in the germline V gene. The CDR3 sequence is CAISEPRAGGPSYEQYF. CDR3 nucleotides: TGTGCCATCAGTGAGCCAAGGGCGGGAGGGCCCTCCTACGAGCAGTACTTC.

The chain recombines TRBV6-5 with TRBJ2-1; 16 nucleotides match TRBD2. This CDR3 comprises 16 residues. Trimming took 2 bases from V and 9 from J; bases not matched to a gene: 4. In germline, CDR1 is MNHEY, CDR2 SVGAGI. CDR3 DNA sequence: TGTGCCAGCAGTTACGGGACTAGCGGGAGGGCCTTTGAGCAGTTCTTC. Its protein product is CASSYGTSGRAFEQFF.

This chain links TRBV6-5 with TRBJ1-5, with TRBD1 as a possible D gene (6 bases). CDR1 is MNHEY and CDR2 is SVGAGI in the germline V gene. Trimming took 5 bases from V and 4 from J, leaving 12 bases between them. CDR3 size: 14 residues. The CDR3: CASSITQGNQPQHF. DNA of the CDR3: TGTGCCAGCAGTATAACCCAGGGGAATCAGCCCCAGCATTTT.

The gene calls are TRBV18 and TRBJ2-1; D not certain. Germline V gene sequence: CDR1 KGHSH, CDR2 LQKENI. V shed 4 bases and J shed 8 bases, with 18 bases lying between them. The CDR3 runs to 15 residues. DNA for the CDR3: TGTGCCAGCTCACAAGACCCCATAGGAGATGATGAGCAGTTCTTC. This sequence encodes CASSQDPIGDDEQFF.

This clone was observed a few times. This chain joins TRBV10-3 and TRBJ2-1; D unresolved. Germline values: CDR1 ENHRY, CDR2 SYGVKD. The CDR3 runs 13 residues. Trimming cost V 6 bases and J 5 bases, with 11 bases left between them. CDR3 DNA sequence: TGTGCCATCAGCCCCGTTAGGGACAATGAGCAGTTCTTC. It yields the protein CAISPVRDNEQFF.

This chain uses TRBV7-9 with TRBJ1-4, with 8 bases fitting TRBD1. The CDR3 contains 14 residues. With V trimmed by 3 bases and J by 7 bases, 4 bases remained unmatched. The germline V gene encodes CDR1 SEHNR and CDR2 FQNEAQ (reference sequence). CDR3 region: CASSLDRVGEKLFF. DNA for the CDR3: TGTGCCAGCAGCTTGGACAGGGTCGGTGAAAAACTGTTTTTT.

The V call is TRBV19, the J call TRBJ1-5; 8 bases are a match to TRBD1. The CDR3 is 14 residues long. Unmatched junction bases numbered 7, after V lost 7 bases and J lost 5 bases. The V gene's germline CDR1 is LNHDA and CDR2 SQIVND (reference sequence). CDR3 nucleotide sequence: TGTGCCAGTAAAATGACAGGGGATGATCAGCCCCAGCATTTT. Protein: CASKMTGDDQPQHF.

The chain links TRBV6-5 to TRBJ2-6, with D perhaps matching TRBD1 (6 bases). This CDR3 is 14 amino acids long. Germline CDR1 MNHEY, CDR2 SVGAGI. V was shortened by 4 bases and J by 2 bases, with 6 bases between the two germline ends. The CDR3 loop reads CASSSGAGANVLTF. CDR3 nucleotide sequence: TGTGCCAGCAGTTCAGGGGCTGGGGCCAACGTCCTGACTTTC.

The chain links TRBV25-1 to TRBJ2-5, with D tentatively TRBD2 (5 bases). The length of the CDR3 is 15 residues. V was pared by 1 base and J by 4 bases, with 13 bases between. Germline V lookup: CDR1 MGHDK, CDR2 SYGVNS. The CDR3 region is CASSEWSGNAETQYF. CDR3 sequence (DNA): TGTGCCAGCAGTGAATGGTCCGGGAACGCAGAGACCCAGTACTTC.

The chain employs TRBV6-5 and TRBJ1-1, with a tentative D call TRBD1 (6 bases). The ends were cut back, 2 bases at V and 7 bases at J, with 11 bases in the middle. The CDR3 loop spans 13 amino acids. Per germline, CDR1 MNHEY and CDR2 SVGAGI. The CDR3 coding sequence is TGTGCCAGCAGTTACGGGGGGCGGGGTGAAGCTTTCTTT. This encodes CASSYGGRGEAFF.

V usage is TRBV3-1 (or the pseudogene TRBV3-2) and J usage is TRBJ1-3; 7 bases agree with TRBD1. This CDR3 spans 14 amino acids. V lost 4 bases, J lost 2 bases, and 2 bases stayed unmatched. CDR1 is LGHDT and CDR2 is YNNKEL in the germline V gene (reference sequence). DNA of the CDR3: TGTGCCAGCAGCCTCGGGACAGCTGGAAACACCATATATTTT. Amino acid sequence: CASSLGTAGNTIYF.

The chain combines TRBV5-1 with TRBJ1-2; 9 bases line up with TRBD1. Germline CDR1 SGHRS, CDR2 YFSETQ. The V and J ends lost 3 bases and 2 bases, in that order; junction bases with no gene match: 5. The CDR3 extends over 15 amino acids. This chain's CDR3 is CASSSTGGLNYGYTF. Written as DNA, the CDR3 is TGCGCCAGCAGCTCGACAGGGGGACTCAACTATGGCTACACCTTC.